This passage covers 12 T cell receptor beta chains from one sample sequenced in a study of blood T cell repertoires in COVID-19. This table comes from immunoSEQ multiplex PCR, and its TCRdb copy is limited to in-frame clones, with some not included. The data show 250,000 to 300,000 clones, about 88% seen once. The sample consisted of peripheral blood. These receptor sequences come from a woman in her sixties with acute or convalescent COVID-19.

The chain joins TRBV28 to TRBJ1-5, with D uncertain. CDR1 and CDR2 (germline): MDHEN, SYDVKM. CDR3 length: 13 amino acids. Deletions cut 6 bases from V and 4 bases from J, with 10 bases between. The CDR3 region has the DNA TGTGCCAGCAGCCGGAGGCGGAATCAGCCCCAGCATTTT. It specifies CASSRRRNQPQHF.

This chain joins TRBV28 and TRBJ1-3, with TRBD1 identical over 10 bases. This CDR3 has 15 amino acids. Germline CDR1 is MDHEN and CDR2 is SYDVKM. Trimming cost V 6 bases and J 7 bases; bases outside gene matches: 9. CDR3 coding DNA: TGTGCCAGCAGCCCTAGGCCGGGACAGGGGAACACCATATATTTT. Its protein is CASSPRPGQGNTIYF.

The CDR3 loop reads CASSRAPGQGILVEQYF. In nucleotides, the CDR3 is TGTGCCAGCTCCCGTGCACCGGGACAGGGGATTCTCGTCGAGCAGTACTTC. The rearrangement joins TRBV18 to TRBJ2-7; TRBD1 matches 10 bases. The trim removed 6 bases at V and 6 bases at J, leaving 17 bases unmatched. Germline values: CDR1 KGHSH, CDR2 LQKENI. The CDR3 is 17 amino acids.

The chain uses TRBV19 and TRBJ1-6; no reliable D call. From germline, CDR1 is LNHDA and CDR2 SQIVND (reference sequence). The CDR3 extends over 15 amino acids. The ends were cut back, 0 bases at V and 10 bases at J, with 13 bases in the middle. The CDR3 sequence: CASSIDPASGSPLHF. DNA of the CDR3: TGTGCCAGTAGTATAGATCCGGCCTCCGGGTCACCCCTCCACTTT.

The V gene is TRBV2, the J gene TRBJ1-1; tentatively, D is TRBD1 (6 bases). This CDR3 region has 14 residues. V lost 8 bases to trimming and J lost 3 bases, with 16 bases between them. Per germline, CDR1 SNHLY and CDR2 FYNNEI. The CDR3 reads CASWEGGLDTEAFF. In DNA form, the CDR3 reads TGTGCCAGCTGGGAGGGGGGCTTGGACACTGAAGCTTTCTTT.

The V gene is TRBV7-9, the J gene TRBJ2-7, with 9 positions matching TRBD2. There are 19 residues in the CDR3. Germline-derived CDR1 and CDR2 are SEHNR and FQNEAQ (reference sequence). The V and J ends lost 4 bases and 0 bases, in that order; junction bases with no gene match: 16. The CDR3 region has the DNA TGTGCCAGCAGCTCCCCCCCCGGGCGGGGGGGGTCTTACTCCTACGAGCAGTACTTC. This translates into CASSSPPGRGGSYSYEQYF.

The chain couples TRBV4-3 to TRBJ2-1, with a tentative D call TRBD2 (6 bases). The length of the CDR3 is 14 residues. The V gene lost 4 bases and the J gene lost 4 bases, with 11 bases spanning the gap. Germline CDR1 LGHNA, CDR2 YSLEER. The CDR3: CASSREAGYNEQFF. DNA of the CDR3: TGCGCCAGCAGCCGGGAAGCGGGTTACAATGAGCAGTTCTTC.

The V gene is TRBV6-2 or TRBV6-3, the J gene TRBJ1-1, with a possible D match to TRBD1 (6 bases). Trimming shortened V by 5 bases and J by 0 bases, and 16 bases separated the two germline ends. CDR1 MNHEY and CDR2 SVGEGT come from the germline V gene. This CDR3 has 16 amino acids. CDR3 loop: CASSRGYRALNTEAFF. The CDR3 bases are TGTGCCAGCAGTCGAGGATACAGGGCCTTGAACACTGAAGCTTTCTTT.

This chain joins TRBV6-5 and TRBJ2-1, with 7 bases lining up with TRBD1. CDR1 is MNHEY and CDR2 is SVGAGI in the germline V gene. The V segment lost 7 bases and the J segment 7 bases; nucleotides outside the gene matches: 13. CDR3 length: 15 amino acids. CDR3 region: CASTVDRTGWNEQFF. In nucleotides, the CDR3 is TGTGCCAGCACTGTCGACAGGACAGGCTGGAATGAGCAGTTCTTC.

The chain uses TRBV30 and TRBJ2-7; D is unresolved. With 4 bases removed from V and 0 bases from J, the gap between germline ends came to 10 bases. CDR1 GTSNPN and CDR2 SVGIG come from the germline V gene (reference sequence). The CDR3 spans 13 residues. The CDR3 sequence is CAWTSPGSYEQYF. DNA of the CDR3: TGTGCCTGGACTTCTCCAGGCTCCTACGAGCAGTACTTC.

CDR3 DNA sequence: TGTGCCTGGAGTGTCCGAGCGGGAGGGACCCAGTACTTC. Translated, it gives CAWSVRAGGTQYF. This chain connects TRBV30 to TRBJ2-5, with 9 positions matching TRBD2. The CDR3 totals 13 residues. Per germline, CDR1 GTSNPN and CDR2 SVGIG (reference sequence). Trimming cost V 0 bases and J 7 bases; bases outside gene matches: 3.

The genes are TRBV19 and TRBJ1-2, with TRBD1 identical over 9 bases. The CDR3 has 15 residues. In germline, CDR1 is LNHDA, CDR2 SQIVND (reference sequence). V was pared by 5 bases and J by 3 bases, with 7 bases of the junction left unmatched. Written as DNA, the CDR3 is TGTGCCAGTAGTGGACAGGGGCCGTCTCACTATGGCTACACCTTC. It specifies CASSGQGPSHYGYTF.